This TCR beta chain came from a study of T cell repertoires in cytomegalovirus infection. Overall study context: It was the public TCR beta signatures that indicated both CMV infection and matching HLA type. Overall study results and limits: The cumulative frequency of public TCR beta families identified carriers of CMV plus the relevant HLA.

Via MiXCR, TCRdb re-called the reads, giving one row per CDR3 protein. The sample records 300,000 to 400,000 distinct CDR3 sequences, 8% to 9.5% being singletons. The germline CDR1 and CDR2 sequences are SGHTA and FQGNSA. This CDR3 is built from 16 residues. Trimming pared 5 bases from V and 1 base from J, leaving 14 bases between. As concerns this clonotype: Its antigen is still unknown.

The clonotype comes from a human donor in good health (CMV status not recorded). Some clones in this sample may be carry-over from other donors' samples. Sequenced: PBMCs. The V gene is TRBV7-2, the J gene TRBJ2-2; D is unclear. As DNA, the CDR3 is TGTGCCAGCAGCCGCAGCTCAGTCAAGAACACCGGGGAGCTGTTTTTT. Its translation: CASSRSSVKNTGELFF. Complete variable domain (other parts from reference TRBV7-2 and TRBJ2-2): GAGVSQSPSNKVTEKGKDVELRCDPISGHTALYWYRQSLGQGLEFLIYFQGNSAPDKSGLPSDRFSAERTGGSVSTLTIQRTQQEDSAVYLCASSRSSVKNTGELFFGEGSRLTVL.